The T cell receptor (beta chain) under discussion was sequenced for a study of CD8 T cells in ankylosing spondylitis. Note on this clonotype: Its matching antigen is unknown.

The V gene's germline CDR1 is SGHTS and CDR2 YDEGEE. V dropped 7 bases and J dropped 3 bases, with 19 bases sitting between them. CDR3 length: 15 residues. Study-wide findings and caveats: Earlier reports found some motif variants in synovial fluid and blood in reactive arthritis. Matched synovial fluid from ankylosing spondylitis patients was reported to be enriched for disease-linked clones. It appeared that ankylosing spondylitis blood was characterized by a TCR beta motif of several highly homologous variants.

As the method for making TCR beta libraries, quantitative 5'-RACE with molecular barcodes was used. TCRdb passed the 5' RACE reads through MiXCR, listing each CDR3 protein once. The sample comprises 350,000 to 550,000 distinct CDR3 sequences, 25% to 30% of which are singletons, and roughly 0.9% rests with the top ten. The sequenced sample consisted of blood, either unsorted or a sorted T cell fraction (not recorded which). The V call is TRBV5-8, the J call TRBJ2-5; D may be TRBD1 or TRBD2 (6 bases each). The sequence came from a male donor with ankylosing spondylitis. CDR3 bases: TGTGCCAGCCGGAGGGGGTCAGGGGCGGAAGAGACCCAGTACTTC. Its translation: CASRRGSGAEETQYF.